This TCR beta chain stems from a study of blood T cells in healthy people across ages (dated by TCRdb to 2015 to 2017). Some background on the complete study: In model experiments, template switching captured about one uniquely barcoded TCR beta cDNA molecule for every two T cells. Using deep sequencing normalized with unique cDNA molecular identifiers, the study measured how TCR beta repertoire diversity changes with age. The donors were split into four age groups: young (average approximately 16 years), middle-aged (39), aged (around 67) and long-lived (approximately 89). To avoid experimental bias, donors of different ages were distributed randomly across sequencing lanes. Using the same blood draw, the study looked at two additional independent replicas of 1 million unique cDNA reads for two donors, one aged 18 to 29 and the other aged 80 or older. Results the study describes overall, beyond this receptor: Estimates of total diversity from one million sequenced T cells were regarded as lower bounds and underestimates. Bulk unsorted PBMC profiling prevented conclusive comparison of naive and antigen-experienced compartments. As age increased, observed TCR beta diversity per million T cells dropped in a roughly linear way, and a significant reduction was already evident by age 40. Compared with the aged group, the long-lived group had more naive CD4+ T cells, fewer expanded clones and increased TCR diversity, a pattern suggesting age selection. Donor CMV infection status was unknown, potentially confounding age-related changes in expanded clonotypes. There was a strong correlation between observed TCR beta diversity and the percentage of naive T cells measured by flow cytometry.

The donors were some 36 Caucasian individuals from Russia, aged 6 to 90 years, who were systemically healthy. About 9.6 milliliters of peripheral blood were collected from each donor into EDTA-treated Vacutainer tubes. Ficoll-Paque density-gradient centrifugation was used to isolate PBMCs, with at least 6 million obtained per sample. Total RNA was extracted from PBMCs with Trizol reagent, with at least 5.5 micrograms obtained per sample. For every donor, flow cytometry on a PBMC aliquot measured the percentage of naive CD45RAhigh/CD27high T cells. Library preparation employed 5' RACE. A second PCR of roughly 6 to 11 cycles was run with a J-beta primer mix and a sample-barcoded 5' primer. A template-switch 5' adaptor carrying 12 random nucleotides introduced a unique molecular identifier onto each TCR beta cDNA molecule. At least 2.5 million CDR3-containing paired-end reads were obtained from each sample. First-strand cDNA was synthesized from all RNA with the Mint cDNA synthesis kit, primed by a TRBC-specific oligonucleotide. After uracil-DNA glycosylase treatment, a first 18-cycle PCR used universal primers M1SS and BC2_uni_R on all cDNA. The original pipeline was this. For normalization, 1 million high-quality reads, each with a distinct molecular identifier, were randomly selected from each sample. Reads with shared molecular identifiers were discarded instead of being binned into consensus sequences. MiTCR, run with a Q25 quality threshold and the strictest error-elimination algorithm, handled CDR3 identification, clonotype clustering and error correction. A nonparametric unseen species model with Euler transformation was used to estimate a lower bound on total TCR beta diversity. TCRdb cleaned the public reads at Q25 with fastp, built clones with MiXCR and kept in-frame beta chains. Each entry is one CDR3 protein sequence, shown with its most common DNA and genes. TCRdb's processing, not the authors' own work, is the source of the V and J calls. The sample table contains approximately 1,700,000 distinct CDR3 sequences; only one count was recorded for roughly 43% of them. The ten largest clones capture about 21% of the sample.

With regard to this clonotype: Its antigen remains undetermined. Base qualities are missing; no much larger clone stands one base away.

From the cysteine up to the phenylalanine, the CDR3 has a length of 15 residues. CDR3 DNA only is kept here, 45 bases in frame from base 1. The trim is 4 bases for V and 1 base for J, with a gap of 13 bases between the germline ends. CDR1 and CDR2 are read off the germline V gene (reference sequence) as SGHAT and FQDESV. This TCR came from a human donor in good health. Sequencing used blood. The chain uses TRBV11-1 and TRBJ2-5, with the D segment identity uncertain. The nucleotide sequence reads TGTGCCAGCAGCTCTCCAGGAGATAGCCAAGAGACCCAGTACTTC. It specifies CASSSPGDSQETQYF.